These 24 T cell receptor beta chains were all obtained from the same sample, sequenced in a study of blood T cell repertoires in COVID-19. Repertoires were generated with immunoSEQ multiplex PCR, while TCRdb's copy carries only in-frame clones and drops some. The repertoire has 100,000 or so clones, about 91% of them found once; the top ten carry 15% to 20%. Sequencing was done on a sample of peripheral blood. The receptors derive from a man in his forties or fifties with acute or convalescent COVID-19.

The J gene is TRBJ1-1, the V gene TRBV11-1; perhaps TRBD1 as D (5 bases). CDR1 is SGHAT and CDR2 is FQDESV in the germline V gene (reference sequence). V was trimmed by 5 bases and J by 2 bases, leaving 12 bases between them. The CDR3 length is 14 residues. CDR3 region: CASSDLQGNTEAFF. The DNA for the CDR3 is TGTGCCAGCAGCGACCTCCAGGGAAACACTGAAGCTTTCTTT.

The rearrangement uses TRBV2 and TRBJ2-1; 7 bases are a match to TRBD2. Germline CDR1 SNHLY, CDR2 FYNNEI. This CDR3 contains 16 residues. Germline trimming cut 6 bases from V and 2 bases from J; bases unmatched to any gene: 10. CDR3 DNA: TGTGCCAGCAGCTTACTCGGGCGGGGGACCTACAATGAGCAGTTCTTC. This codes for CASSLLGRGTYNEQFF.

This sequence joins TRBV10-2 and TRBJ1-1; 8 bases line up with TRBD1. Looked up from germline, CDR1 is WSHSY and CDR2 is SAAADI. V shed 8 bases, J shed 2 bases, and the junction held 4 bases outside the gene matches. This CDR3 has 13 residues. The CDR3 sequence: CASGDRLNTEAFF. The DNA for the CDR3 is TGCGCCAGCGGGGACAGGCTCAACACTGAAGCTTTCTTT.

V usage is TRBV5-1 and J usage is TRBJ1-1; 11 bases are shared with TRBD1. After removal of 6 bases from V and 1 base from J, the junction contained 5 bases not matched to a gene. Per germline, CDR1 SGHRS and CDR2 YFSETQ. This CDR3 region has 15 residues. In DNA, the CDR3 is TGCGCCAGCACCGGGGACAGGGGGTGGAACACTGAAGCTTTCTTT. As protein: CASTGDRGWNTEAFF.

This clone appeared once. The gene calls are TRBV5-1 and TRBJ2-1; 9 positions agree with TRBD1. The CDR3 sequence is 15 residues long. Germline lookup yields CDR1 SGHRS and CDR2 YFSETQ. J lost 4 bases, V lost 3 bases, and 5 bases had no gene match. The CDR3: CASSSQGQGYNEQFF. CDR3 in DNA: TGCGCCAGCAGCTCGCAGGGACAGGGTTACAATGAGCAGTTCTTC.

The chain links TRBV5-1 to TRBJ1-6; a weak D match, TRBD1 (5 bases). The V and J ends lost 0 bases and 7 bases respectively, with 11 bases between them. The germline V gene has CDR1 SGHRS and CDR2 YFSETQ. The CDR3 consists of 15 residues. The CDR3 loop is CASSLEGAGNSPLHF. The CDR3 coding sequence is TGCGCCAGCAGCTTGGAAGGGGCGGGGAATTCACCCCTCCACTTT. The full variable domain, in which reference TRBV5-1 and TRBJ1-6 provide the parts outside the CDR3, is KAGVTQTPRYLIKTRGQQVTLSCSPISGHRSVSWYQQTPGQGLQFLFEYFSETQRNKGNFPGRFSGRQFSNSRSEMNVSTLELGDSALYLCASSLEGAGNSPLHFGNGTRLTVT.

The chain carries TRBV6-2 or TRBV6-3 and TRBJ1-5; 8 nucleotides align to TRBD1. J gave up 0 bases and V 0 bases, and 10 bases lay outside the gene matches. CDR3 length: 19 amino acids. The germline CDR1 and CDR2 sequences are MNHEY and SVGEGT. The CDR3 region has the DNA TGTGCCAGCAGTTACTCGACCGGGACAGGAATTCATAGCAATCAGCCCCAGCATTTT. It is translated as CASSYSTGTGIHSNQPQHF.

The chain uses TRBV28 and TRBJ1-5, with D possibly TRBD1 on 5 matching bases. The length of the CDR3 is 13 residues. Germline V CDR1 and CDR2: MDHEN, SYDVKM. Trimming cost V 7 bases and J 2 bases, with 9 bases left between them. CDR3 loop: CASNGGGNQPQHF. The DNA of the CDR3 is TGTGCCAGCAACGGGGGTGGCAATCAGCCCCAGCATTTT.

J is TRBJ1-5 and V is TRBV5-8; tentatively, D is TRBD1 (5 bases). Per germline, CDR1 SGHTS and CDR2 YDEGEE. This CDR3 is 16 amino acids long. V lost 4 bases, J lost 0 bases, and 14 bases lay in between. The CDR3 sequence: CASSPEQEASNQPQHF. The CDR3 DNA sequence: TGTGCCAGCAGCCCCGAACAGGAAGCTAGCAATCAGCCCCAGCATTTT.

The chain uses TRBV7-2 and TRBJ1-2; 8 bases agree with TRBD1. Trimming took 5 bases from V and 4 from J; bases not matched to a gene: 12. The CDR3 is made up of 16 amino acids. Germline V gene data show CDR1 as SGHTA and CDR2 as FQGNSA. The CDR3 DNA follows: TGTGCCAGCAGCCCGACAAAAACAGGGGGGAGCTATGGCTACACCTTC. Translating it yields CASSPTKTGGSYGYTF.

The rearrangement uses TRBV28 and TRBJ1-2, with D tentatively TRBD1 (5 bases). The germline gives CDR1 MDHEN, CDR2 SYDVKM. The V gene lost 6 bases and the J gene lost 4 bases, with 9 bases spanning the gap. This CDR3 contains 12 residues. CDR3 protein: CASSLGGYGYTF. DNA of the CDR3: TGTGCCAGCAGCCTCGGGGGCTATGGCTACACCTTC.

The V call is TRBV5-1, the J call TRBJ1-3; perhaps TRBD1 as D (5 bases). The V end lost 5 bases, the J end lost 0 bases, and 12 bases lay between the germline ends. This CDR3 is 15 amino acids long. Germline V lookup: CDR1 SGHRS, CDR2 YFSETQ. The CDR3 sequence: CASRWDFSSGNTIYF. The CDR3 nucleotides are TGCGCCAGCAGATGGGACTTTTCCTCTGGAAACACCATATATTTT. The full variable domain, with the rest looked up from reference TRBV5-1 and TRBJ1-3, is KAGVTQTPRYLIKTRGQQVTLSCSPISGHRSVSWYQQTPGQGLQFLFEYFSETQRNKGNFPGRFSGRQFSNSRSEMNVSTLELGDSALYLCASRWDFSSGNTIYFGEGSWLTVV.

The CDR3 reads CASSEVASGGYTF. The CDR3 region has the DNA TGTGCCAGCAGTGAAGTAGCGTCCGGGGGCTACACCTTC. The chain carries TRBV25-1 and TRBJ1-2, with D unresolved. Between the trimmed V and J ends, which lost 2 bases and 8 bases, there was a span of 12 bases. Germline assignment: CDR1 MGHDK and CDR2 SYGVNS. The CDR3 sequence is 13 residues long.

The genes are TRBV28 and TRBJ2-7; D possibly corresponds to TRBD1 (6 bases). Germline V gene data show CDR1 as MDHEN and CDR2 as SYDVKM. This CDR3 is built from 13 residues. V was shortened by 11 bases and J by 0 bases, with 14 bases between the two germline ends. The CDR3 DNA reads TGTGCCGCAATAGGGGGACCCTCCTACGAGCAGTACTTC. It specifies CAAIGGPSYEQYF.

V gene TRBV7-9 combines with J gene TRBJ1-5, with D uncertain. This CDR3 comprises 14 residues. Between the trimmed V and J ends, which lost 1 base and 7 bases, there was a span of 11 bases. The germline V gene encodes CDR1 SEHNR and CDR2 FQNEAQ (reference sequence). CDR3 nucleotides: TGTGCCAGCAGCTTAGGGGAGTTAGGCCAGCCCCAGCATTTT. This encodes CASSLGELGQPQHF.

In its sample, this clone was seen a few times. Other DNA sequences in the same sample also yield this CDR3. The chain joins TRBV19 to TRBJ1-5, with 7 bases matching TRBD1. Germline CDR1 is LNHDA and CDR2 is SQIVND (reference sequence). There are 16 residues in the CDR3. V was clipped by 5 bases and J by 0 bases; unmatched bases: 7. The CDR3 reads CASSPPTGSSNQPQHF. In DNA, the CDR3 is TGTGCCAGTAGTCCGCCGACAGGGAGTAGCAATCAGCCCCAGCATTTT. The variable domain in full, completed from reference TRBV19 and TRBJ1-5, reads DGGITQSPKYLFRKEGQNVTLSCEQNLNHDAMYWYRQDPGQGLRLIYYSQIVNDFQKGDIAEGYSVSREKKESFPLTVTSAQKNPTAFYLCASSPPTGSSNQPQHFGDGTRLSIL.

The rearrangement links TRBV28 to TRBJ2-7; D remains unclear. Germline V gene lookup returns CDR1 MDHEN and CDR2 SYDVKM. V was cut by 4 bases and J by 4 bases, with 11 bases left in between. This CDR3 is 13 amino acids long. In DNA form, the CDR3 reads TGTGCCAGCAGTTACGATTCTAATTACGAGCAGTACTTC. Amino acids: CASSYDSNYEQYF.

This clone was counted once. This rearrangement joins TRBV28 to TRBJ2-5; tentatively, D is TRBD2 (5 bases). There are 10 residues in the CDR3. Germline lookup yields CDR1 MDHEN and CDR2 SYDVKM. V dropped 5 bases and J dropped 7 bases, with 5 bases sitting between them. The CDR3 nucleotides read TGTGCCAGCAGTGCGGGGACCCAGTACTTC. Its protein is CASSAGTQYF. Looking up the rest from reference TRBV28 and TRBJ2-5 gives the full variable domain: DVKVTQSSRYLVKRTGEKVFLECVQDMDHENMFWYRQDPGLGLRLIYFSYDVKMKEKGDIPEGYSVSREKKERFSLILESASTNQTSMYLCASSAGTQYFGPGTRLLVL.

This sequence joins TRBV11-3 and TRBJ2-1; 8 bases agree with TRBD2. J gave up 3 bases and V 2 bases, and 3 bases lay outside the gene matches. The CDR3 contains 15 residues. Germline loops: CDR1 SGHNT, CDR2 YENEEA. Here the CDR3 DNA reads TGTGCCAGCAGCTTATCGAGCGGGGGCTACAATGAGCAGTTCTTC. Protein: CASSLSSGGYNEQFF.

This chain links TRBV2 with TRBJ2-1; 9 nucleotides align to TRBD2. The CDR3 spans 15 residues. V shed 4 bases, J shed 3 bases, and the junction held 4 bases outside the gene matches. Germline lookup yields CDR1 SNHLY and CDR2 FYNNEI. CDR3 coding DNA: TGTGCCAGCAGTGGGGGGACTAGCTTCTACAATGAGCAGTTCTTC. Translation: CASSGGTSFYNEQFF.

V gene TRBV7-2 combines with J gene TRBJ2-7; the D gene is possibly TRBD2 (6 bases). Germline V CDR1 and CDR2: SGHTA, FQGNSA. V was trimmed by 5 bases and J by 7 bases, leaving 12 bases between them. CDR3 size: 12 residues. CDR3 amino acids: CASSRAAGEQYF. As DNA, the CDR3 is TGTGCCAGCAGCAGGGCCGCGGGAGAGCAGTACTTC.

This sequence joins TRBV11-3 and TRBJ1-1; a weak D match, TRBD1 (6 bases). CDR3 length equals 15 residues. The V gene's germline CDR1 is SGHNT and CDR2 YENEEA. The V end was cut by 5 bases, the J end by 4 bases, with 17 bases between. The CDR3 reads CASSPTTGFATEAFF. CDR3 coding DNA: TGTGCCAGCAGCCCAACCACAGGGTTTGCCACTGAAGCTTTCTTT.

The rearrangement uses TRBV30 and TRBJ2-6; 7 nucleotides line up with TRBD1. The CDR3 runs 15 residues. Germline lookup yields CDR1 GTSNPN and CDR2 SVGIG (reference sequence). V was clipped by 6 bases and J by 0 bases; unmatched bases: 5. CDR3: CACRQGNSGANVLTF. The CDR3 coding sequence is TGTGCCTGTAGACAGGGAAACTCTGGGGCCAACGTCCTGACTTTC.

V gene TRBV29-1 combines with J gene TRBJ1-2, with a tentative D call TRBD1 (6 bases). From germline, CDR1 is SQVTM and CDR2 ANQGSEA. The CDR3 runs to 13 residues. Trimming removed 7 bases at V and 4 bases at J, with 16 bases between. The CDR3, as DNA: TGCAGCGAGACGGGACAACCCTTCTATGGCTACACCTTC. Its protein product is CSETGQPFYGYTF.